This TCR beta chain comes out of a study of blood T cells in healthy people across ages. Notes on the study in general: Unknown donor CMV status possibly confounded expanded clonotype changes.

This clonotype has a handful of counts. Its antigen is undetermined. V was clipped by 7 bases and J by 5 bases, with 17 bases between them. Germline V gives CDR1 MNHEY, CDR2 SVGEGT. The CDR3 totals 14 residues. The second PCR ran roughly 7 to 11 cycles with a sample-barcoded 5' primer and J-beta primers. TCRdb re-called the 5' RACE reads with MiXCR, one entry per CDR3 protein. The table has about a million distinct CDR3 sequences, 35% to 40% seen once. This sequence joins TRBV6-2 or TRBV6-3 and TRBJ2-5; no definite D call. The sequencing sample was made of blood. This TCR derives from a man aged 18 to 35 in good health. The CDR3 loop reads CASKGVSGGETQYF. In nucleotides, the CDR3 is TGTGCCAGCAAAGGTGTCTCCGGTGGGGAGACCCAGTACTTC.